These 5 T cell receptor beta chains share one sample of origin, sequenced in a study of human T cells and chemical hapten exposure. Noted time point: pre-sensitization, week 0. Described treatment: therapeutic diphenylcyclopropenone sensitization with weekly scalp DPC. TCRdb used MiXCR to reprocess the RACE reads, holding one entry per CDR3 protein. Seen here are nearly 110,000 distinct CDR3 sequences, more than 10% observed once, and the top ten hold roughly 1.6%. The specimen was whole blood, collected in connection with sensitization to the hapten diphenylcyclopropenone (DPC). The source of these receptors is a woman aged 50 to 60 with alopecia areata. Some clones in this sample may be carry-over from other donors' samples.

The chain carries TRBV9 and TRBJ1-3; TRBD1 might be the D (6 bases). The CDR3 is 15 residues long. Germline lookup yields CDR1 SGDLS and CDR2 YYNGEE. Deletions cut 4 bases from V and 2 bases from J, with 13 bases between. CDR3 residues: CASSTDQGPGNTIYF. DNA of the CDR3: TGTGCCAGCAGCACGGATCAGGGGCCTGGAAACACCATATATTTT.

Comments on this clonotype: This may be a read error: a much more frequent sequence differs by one nucleotide. The chain uses TRBV7-8 and TRBJ2-1, with D maybe TRBD2 (5 bases). This CDR3 spans 16 amino acids. The germline V gene encodes CDR1 SGHVS and CDR2 FQNEAQ. Here the CDR3 DNA reads TGTGCCAGCAGCTTAGGGCTAGCTATTATCATCAATGAGCGGTTCTTC. Amino acids: CASSLGLAIIINERFF.

The CDR3 bases are TGTGCCAGCAGACCCGAAGCCCCGGGACAGGGATGGGACATGAACACTGAAGCTTTCTTT. As protein: CASRPEAPGQGWDMNTEAFF. This chain connects TRBV27 to TRBJ1-1, with 9 bases lining up with TRBD1. The germline V gene has CDR1 MNHEY and CDR2 SMNVEV (reference sequence). The CDR3 covers 20 residues. Trimming removed 6 bases from V and 0 bases from J; junction bases left unmatched: 20.

J is TRBJ1-3 and V is TRBV7-2, with D perhaps matching TRBD1 (6 bases). V was trimmed by 6 bases and J by 6 bases, leaving 18 bases between them. The CDR3 length is 15 residues. The germline V gene has CDR1 SGHTA and CDR2 FQGNSA. CDR3: CASRKDSAPSNTIYF. DNA for the CDR3: TGTGCCAGCAGAAAGGACAGCGCACCGTCAAACACCATATATTTT.

The V call is TRBV11-2, the J call TRBJ1-6; no definite D call. V was clipped by 3 bases and J by 7 bases, with 10 bases between them. Germline-derived CDR1 and CDR2 are SGHAT and FQNNGV. CDR3 size: 14 residues. CDR3: CASSFLAENSPLHF. The CDR3 DNA is TGTGCCAGCAGCTTTCTGGCAGAGAATTCACCCCTCCACTTT.